Below, 5 T cell receptor beta chains from the same sample are listed, as sequenced in a study of cytomegalovirus exposure and HLA in healthy donors. Primers included in the PCR were 60 Vbeta and 13 Jbeta primers. TCRdb's copy holds only in-frame clones and misses some; the assay was immunoSEQ multiplex PCR. The top ten clones hold more than 8.5% of a sample with 90,000 to 150,000 clones, more than 60% of them seen once. Specimen: PBMCs. The receptors stem from a man between 40 and 49 years old in good health and CMV-seropositive.

The V gene is TRBV27, the J gene TRBJ1-2, with D perhaps matching TRBD1 (5 bases). CDR1 is MNHEY and CDR2 is SMNVEV in the germline V gene (reference sequence). V was cut by 3 bases and J by 4 bases, with 15 bases left in between. The CDR3 runs 15 residues. DNA of the CDR3: TGTGCCAGCAGTTTGAACAGCCCAGGGCTCTATGGCTACACCTTC. This sequence encodes CASSLNSPGLYGYTF.

The rearrangement links TRBV7-2 to TRBJ2-7, with no clear D. Looked up from germline, CDR1 is SGHTA and CDR2 is FQGNSA. The CDR3 has 13 amino acids. V dropped 3 bases and J dropped 1 base, with 7 bases sitting between them. The DNA of the CDR3 is TGTGCCAGCAGCTTCTCAGATTCCTACGAGCAGTACTTC. It specifies CASSFSDSYEQYF.

This clone was counted a few times. V and J are TRBV29-1 and TRBJ1-2; 9 positions match TRBD1. V lost 3 bases, J lost 2 bases, and 4 bases stayed unmatched. Germline loops: CDR1 SQVTM, CDR2 ANQGSEA. This CDR3 has 14 amino acids. The CDR3 reads CSVDVQGANYGYTF. Written as DNA, the CDR3 is TGCAGCGTTGACGTACAGGGGGCAAACTATGGCTACACCTTC. The full variable domain, rest sourced from reference TRBV29-1 and TRBJ1-2, is SAVISQKPSRDICQRGTSLTIQCQVDSQVTMMFWYRQQPGQSLTLIATANQGSEATYESGFVIDKFPISRPNLTFSTLTVSNMSPEDSSIYLCSVDVQGANYGYTFGSGTRLTVV.

V usage is TRBV18 and J usage is TRBJ2-3; D is ambiguous. Germline assignment: CDR1 KGHSH and CDR2 LQKENI. Trimming removed 2 bases from V and 1 base from J, with 4 bases in between. This CDR3 spans 13 amino acids. The CDR3 loop is CASSPLGTDTQYF. CDR3 coding DNA: TGTGCCAGCTCACCATTAGGCACAGATACGCAGTATTTT.

The chain links TRBV5-6 to TRBJ2-5, with 11 positions matching TRBD2. Germline lookup yields CDR1 SGHDT and CDR2 YYEEEE. The CDR3 spans 14 residues. V trimming: 5 bases; J trimming: 5 bases; junction bases outside the gene matches: 5. The CDR3 region has the DNA TGTGCCAGCAGGGGGACTAGCGGAGTGGAGACCCAGTACTTC. Encoded protein: CASRGTSGVETQYF.